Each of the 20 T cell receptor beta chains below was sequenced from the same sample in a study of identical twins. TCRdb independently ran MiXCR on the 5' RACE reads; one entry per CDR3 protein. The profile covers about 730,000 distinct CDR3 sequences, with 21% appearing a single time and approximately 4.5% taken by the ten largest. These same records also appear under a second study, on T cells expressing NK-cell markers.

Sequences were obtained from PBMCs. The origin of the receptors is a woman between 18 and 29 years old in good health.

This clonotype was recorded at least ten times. The CDR3 region is CASSQVGIGQYEQYF. The CDR3 DNA reads as TGCGCCAGCAGCCAAGTTGGAATCGGACAATACGAGCAGTACTTC. The chain has TRBV4-1 and TRBJ2-7; D is perhaps TRBD1 (5 bases). The germline gives CDR1 MGHRA, CDR2 YSYEKL. This CDR3 contains 15 residues. V dropped 1 base and J dropped 4 bases, with 14 bases sitting between them.

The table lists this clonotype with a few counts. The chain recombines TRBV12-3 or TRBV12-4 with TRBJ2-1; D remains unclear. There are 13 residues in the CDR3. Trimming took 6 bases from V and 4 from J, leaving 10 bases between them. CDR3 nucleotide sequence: TGTGCCAGCAGAGATGGACCATACAATGAGCAGTTCTTC. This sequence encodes CASRDGPYNEQFF.

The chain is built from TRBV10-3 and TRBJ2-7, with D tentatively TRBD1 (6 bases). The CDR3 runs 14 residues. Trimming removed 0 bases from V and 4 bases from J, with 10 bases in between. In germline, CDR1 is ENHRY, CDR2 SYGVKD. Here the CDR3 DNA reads TGTGCCATCAGTGAGTCGGGACACCTTTACGAGCAGTACTTC. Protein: CAISESGHLYEQYF.

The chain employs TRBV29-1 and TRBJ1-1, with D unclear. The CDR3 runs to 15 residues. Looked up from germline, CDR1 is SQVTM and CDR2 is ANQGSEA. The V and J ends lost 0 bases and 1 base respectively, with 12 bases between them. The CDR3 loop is CSVEDLGGSNTEAFF. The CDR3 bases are TGCAGCGTTGAAGATCTGGGAGGTTCGAACACTGAAGCTTTCTTT.

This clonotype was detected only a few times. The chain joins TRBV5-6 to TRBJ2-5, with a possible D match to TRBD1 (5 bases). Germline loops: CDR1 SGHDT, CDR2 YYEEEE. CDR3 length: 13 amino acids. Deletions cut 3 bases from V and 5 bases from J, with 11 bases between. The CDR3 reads CASSWGSLETQYF. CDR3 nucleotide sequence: TGTGCCAGCAGCTGGGGCTCGTTGGAGACCCAGTACTTC.

DNA of the CDR3: TGTGCCATCAGTTTAAGTAGGGGACTAGCGGGAGCAAAGTATCTGAAGCAGTTCTTC. As protein: CAISLSRGLAGAKYLKQFF. The chain recombines TRBV10-3 with TRBJ2-1; 14 bases map to TRBD2. Looked up from germline, CDR1 is ENHRY and CDR2 is SYGVKD. Losses at the gene ends were 5 bases for V and 11 bases for J; bases not matched to a gene: 20. The CDR3 is made up of 19 amino acids.

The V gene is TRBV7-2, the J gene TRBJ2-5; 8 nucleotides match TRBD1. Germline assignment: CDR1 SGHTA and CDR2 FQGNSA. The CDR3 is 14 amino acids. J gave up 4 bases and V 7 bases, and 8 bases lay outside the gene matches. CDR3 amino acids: CASNLQGALETQYF. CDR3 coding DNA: TGTGCCAGCAACCTTCAGGGGGCATTAGAGACCCAGTACTTC.

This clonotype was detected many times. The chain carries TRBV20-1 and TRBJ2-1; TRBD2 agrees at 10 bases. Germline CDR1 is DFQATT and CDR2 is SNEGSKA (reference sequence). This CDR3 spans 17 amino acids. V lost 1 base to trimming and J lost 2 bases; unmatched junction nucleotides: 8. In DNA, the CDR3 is TGCAGTGCTAGAGGGACCTTAGCGGGAGGCCCCTACAATGAGCAGTTCTTC. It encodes CSARGTLAGGPYNEQFF.

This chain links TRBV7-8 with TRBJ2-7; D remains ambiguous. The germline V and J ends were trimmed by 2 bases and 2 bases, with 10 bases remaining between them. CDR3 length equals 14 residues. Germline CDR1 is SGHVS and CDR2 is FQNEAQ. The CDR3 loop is CASSLWRTAYEQYF. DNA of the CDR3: TGTGCCAGCAGCTTATGGCGGACCGCCTACGAGCAGTACTTC.

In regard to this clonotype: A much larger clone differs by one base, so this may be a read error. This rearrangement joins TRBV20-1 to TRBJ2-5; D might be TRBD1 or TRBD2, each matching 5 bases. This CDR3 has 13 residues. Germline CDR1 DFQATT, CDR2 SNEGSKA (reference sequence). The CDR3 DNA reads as TGCAGTGCTAGAGATGGGACCTTAGAGATCCAGTACTTC. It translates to CSARDGTLEIQYF.

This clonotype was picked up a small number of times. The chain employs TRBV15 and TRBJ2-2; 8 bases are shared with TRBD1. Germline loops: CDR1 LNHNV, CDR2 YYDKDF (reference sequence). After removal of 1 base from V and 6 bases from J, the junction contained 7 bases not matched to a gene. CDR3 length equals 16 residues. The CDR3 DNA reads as TGTGCCACCAGCAGAGTCCAGGGGGCGATGGCCGGGGAGCTGTTTTTT. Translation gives CATSRVQGAMAGELFF.

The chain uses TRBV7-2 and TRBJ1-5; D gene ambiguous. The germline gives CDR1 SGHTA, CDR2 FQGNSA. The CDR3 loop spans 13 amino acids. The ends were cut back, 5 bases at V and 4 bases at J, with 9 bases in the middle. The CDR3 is CASSVTRNQPQHF. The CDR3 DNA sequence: TGTGCCAGCAGCGTAACCAGGAATCAGCCCCAGCATTTT.

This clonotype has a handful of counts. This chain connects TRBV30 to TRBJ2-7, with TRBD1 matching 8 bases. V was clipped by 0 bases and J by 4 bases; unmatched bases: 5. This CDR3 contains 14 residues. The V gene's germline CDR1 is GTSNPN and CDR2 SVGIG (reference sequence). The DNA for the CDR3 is TGTGCCTGGAGTGTTGGGACAGGTCGTTACGAGCAGTACTTC. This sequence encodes CAWSVGTGRYEQYF.

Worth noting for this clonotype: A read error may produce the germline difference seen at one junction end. CDR3 amino acids: CASSYSGSGSWSSNEQFF. The CDR3 DNA sequence: TGTGCCAGCAGCTACTCGGGTAGCGGGAGTTGGAGTAGCAATGAGCAGTTCTTC. The chain carries TRBV6-5 and TRBJ2-1; 9 bases agree with TRBD2. The CDR3 length is 18 residues. CDR1 and CDR2 (germline): MNHEY, SVGAGI.

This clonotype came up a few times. CDR3 coding DNA: TGCAGTGCTAGAGGTCAGGGACAGGGGGCTCGCGAGCAGTACTTC. Translated: CSARGQGQGAREQYF. The gene calls are TRBV20-1 and TRBJ2-7, with 12 bases that match TRBD1. CDR1 DFQATT and CDR2 SNEGSKA come from the germline V gene (reference sequence). The CDR3 loop spans 15 amino acids. Trimming at V came to 1 base and at J to 6 bases, leaving 7 bases not matched to a gene.

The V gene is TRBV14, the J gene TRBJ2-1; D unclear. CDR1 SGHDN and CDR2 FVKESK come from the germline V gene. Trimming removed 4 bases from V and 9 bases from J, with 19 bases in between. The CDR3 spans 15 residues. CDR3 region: CASSPFPQRFVEQFF. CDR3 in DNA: TGTGCCAGCAGCCCCTTCCCCCAGCGTTTCGTTGAGCAGTTCTTC.

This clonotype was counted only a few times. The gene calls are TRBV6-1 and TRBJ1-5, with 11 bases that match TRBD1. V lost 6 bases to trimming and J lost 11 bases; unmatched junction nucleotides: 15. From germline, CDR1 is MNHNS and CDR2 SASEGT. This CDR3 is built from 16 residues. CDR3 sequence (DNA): TGTGCCAGCAGAGCCGGGACAGGGGGTCCCAGGGAGACCCAGCATTTT. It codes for CASRAGTGGPRETQHF.

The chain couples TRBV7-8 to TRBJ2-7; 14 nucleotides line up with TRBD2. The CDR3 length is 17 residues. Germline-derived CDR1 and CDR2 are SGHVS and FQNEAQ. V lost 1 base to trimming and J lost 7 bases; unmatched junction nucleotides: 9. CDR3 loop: CASSLVGLAGGIKEQYF. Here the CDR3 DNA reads TGTGCCAGCAGCTTAGTTGGACTAGCGGGAGGCATTAAAGAGCAGTACTTC.

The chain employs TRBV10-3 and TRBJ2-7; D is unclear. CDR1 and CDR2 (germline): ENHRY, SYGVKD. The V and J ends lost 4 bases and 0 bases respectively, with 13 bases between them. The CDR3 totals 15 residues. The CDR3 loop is CAISVAQLSSYEQYF. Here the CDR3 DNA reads TGTGCCATCAGTGTAGCACAGCTTTCCTCCTACGAGCAGTACTTC.

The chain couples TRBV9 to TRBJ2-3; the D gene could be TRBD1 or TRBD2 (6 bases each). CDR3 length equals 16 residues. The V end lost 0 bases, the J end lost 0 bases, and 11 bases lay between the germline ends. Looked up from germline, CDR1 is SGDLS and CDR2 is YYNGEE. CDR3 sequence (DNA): TGTGCCAGCAGCGTAGGAAGGGGGGAGAGCACAGATACGCAGTATTTT. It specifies CASSVGRGESTDTQYF.